This T cell receptor beta chain was documented in a study of CD8 T cells in Susac syndrome. The RNA, about 0.45 to 1 ug, was put through reverse transcription using random hexamers. Across 54 Vbeta and 13 Jbeta, immunoSEQ multiplex PCR amplified TCR beta CDR3. TCRdb independently ran MiXCR on the immunoSEQ multiplex PCR reads; one entry per CDR3 protein. This table holds 150,000 or so distinct CDR3 sequences, approximately 95% found once. CDR3 size: 18 residues. Trimming removed 1 base at V and 1 base at J, with 16 bases between. Looked up from germline, CDR1 is MGHRA and CDR2 is YSYEKL. Sequencing of TCR beta drew on CD8+ and CD4+ T cells from blood.

This rearrangement joins TRBV4-1 to TRBJ2-2; D unresolved. This clonotype originated in a human donor with Susac syndrome. The source material was CD4+ T cells from PBMCs. DNA for the CDR3: TGCGCCAGCAGCCAAGTTATATCGGGCGGCTTGAACACCGGGGAGCTGTTTTTT. This encodes CASSQVISGGLNTGELFF.